This TCR beta chain was recorded in a study of T cell repertoires in cytomegalovirus infection. Study-level information: Both recently identified HLA-C-restricted and well-studied HLA-B-restricted CMV epitopes were used in the study. Matching HLA type, along with CMV infection, was indicated by public TCR beta signatures. Overall study results and limits: The study identified carriers of CMV plus the relevant HLA from cumulative public TCR beta family frequency. HLA-C-restricted CMV-specific TCR beta clonotypes were dominant in the ex vivo response.

Points on this clonotype: What it recognizes is unknown.

The germline CDR1 and CDR2 sequences are SEHNR and FQNEAQ (reference sequence). The V and J ends lost 5 bases and 7 bases respectively, with 11 bases between them. This CDR3 region has 12 residues. MiXCR, applied by TCRdb to the reads, yields one record per CDR3 protein. The sample records roughly 990,000 distinct CDR3 sequences, under 40% being singletons. The chain combines TRBV7-9 with TRBJ2-5; D unclear. This receptor was identified in a human donor in good health (CMV status not recorded). Some clones in this sample may be carry-over from other donors' samples. Sequences were derived from cultured CD8+ T cells from PBMCs, sampled from culture after CMV antigen stimulation. The CDR3 here is CASSQNSATQYF. CDR3 sequence (DNA): TGTGCCAGCAGCCAAAACTCGGCGACCCAGTACTTC.